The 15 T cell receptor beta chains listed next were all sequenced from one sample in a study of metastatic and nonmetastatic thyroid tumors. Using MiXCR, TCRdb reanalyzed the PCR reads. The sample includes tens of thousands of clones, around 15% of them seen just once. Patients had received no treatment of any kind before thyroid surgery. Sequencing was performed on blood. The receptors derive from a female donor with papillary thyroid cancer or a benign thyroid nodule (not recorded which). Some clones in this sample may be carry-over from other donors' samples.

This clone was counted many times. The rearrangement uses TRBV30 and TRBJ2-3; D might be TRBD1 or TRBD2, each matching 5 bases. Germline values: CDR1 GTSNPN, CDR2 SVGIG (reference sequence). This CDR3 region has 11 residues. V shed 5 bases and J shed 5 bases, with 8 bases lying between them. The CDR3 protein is CAWGAGDTQYF. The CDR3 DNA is TGTGCCTGGGGGGCGGGAGATACGCAGTATTTT.

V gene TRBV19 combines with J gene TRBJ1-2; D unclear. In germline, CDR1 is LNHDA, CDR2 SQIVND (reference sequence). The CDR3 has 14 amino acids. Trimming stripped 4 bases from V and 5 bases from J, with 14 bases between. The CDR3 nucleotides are TGTGCCAGTAGTACCGTGTTGCAGCCGTATGGCTACACCTTC. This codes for CASSTVLQPYGYTF. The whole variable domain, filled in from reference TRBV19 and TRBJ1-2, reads DGGITQSPKYLFRKEGQNVTLSCEQNLNHDAMYWYRQDPGQGLRLIYYSQIVNDFQKGDIAEGYSVSREKKESFPLTVTSAQKNPTAFYLCASSTVLQPYGYTFGSGTRLTVV.

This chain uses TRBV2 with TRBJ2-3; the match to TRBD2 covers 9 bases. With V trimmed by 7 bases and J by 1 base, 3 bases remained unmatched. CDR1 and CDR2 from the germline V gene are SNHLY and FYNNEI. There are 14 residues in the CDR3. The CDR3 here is CASNGGGGTDTQYF. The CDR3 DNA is TGTGCCAGCAACGGCGGGGGGGGCACAGATACGCAGTATTTT.

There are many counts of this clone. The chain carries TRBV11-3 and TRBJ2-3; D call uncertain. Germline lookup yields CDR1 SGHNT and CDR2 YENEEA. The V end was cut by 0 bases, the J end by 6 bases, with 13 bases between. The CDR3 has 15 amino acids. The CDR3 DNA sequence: TGTGCCAGCAGCTTAGAAGGACGACCGGCGGATACGCAGTATTTT. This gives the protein CASSLEGRPADTQYF.

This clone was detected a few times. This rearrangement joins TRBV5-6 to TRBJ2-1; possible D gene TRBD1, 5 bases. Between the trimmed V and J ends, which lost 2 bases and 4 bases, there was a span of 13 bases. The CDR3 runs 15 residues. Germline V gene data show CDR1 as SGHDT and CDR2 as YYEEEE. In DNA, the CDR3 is TGTGCCAGCAGCTTCCCTGCAGGGCTGTACAATGAGCAGTTCTTC. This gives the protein CASSFPAGLYNEQFF.

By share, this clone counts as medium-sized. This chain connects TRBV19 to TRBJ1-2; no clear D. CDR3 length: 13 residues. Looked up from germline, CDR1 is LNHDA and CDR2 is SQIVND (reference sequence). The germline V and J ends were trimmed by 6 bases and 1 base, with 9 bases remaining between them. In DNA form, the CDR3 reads TGTGCCAGTAGCGTCGACCTTAACTATGGCTACACCTTC. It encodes CASSVDLNYGYTF.

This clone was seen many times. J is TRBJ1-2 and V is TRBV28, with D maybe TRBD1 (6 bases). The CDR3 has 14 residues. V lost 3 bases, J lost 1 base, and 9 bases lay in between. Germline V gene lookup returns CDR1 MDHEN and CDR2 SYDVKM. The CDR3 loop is CASSFRQVNYGYTF. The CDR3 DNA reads TGTGCCAGCAGTTTCAGACAGGTTAACTATGGCTACACCTTC.

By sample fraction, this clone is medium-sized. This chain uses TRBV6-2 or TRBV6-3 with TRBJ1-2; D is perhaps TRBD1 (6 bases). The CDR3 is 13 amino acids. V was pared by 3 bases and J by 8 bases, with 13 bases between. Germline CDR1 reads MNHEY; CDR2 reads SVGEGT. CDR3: CASSYMTGWGYTF. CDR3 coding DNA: TGTGCCAGCAGTTATATGACAGGATGGGGCTACACCTTC.

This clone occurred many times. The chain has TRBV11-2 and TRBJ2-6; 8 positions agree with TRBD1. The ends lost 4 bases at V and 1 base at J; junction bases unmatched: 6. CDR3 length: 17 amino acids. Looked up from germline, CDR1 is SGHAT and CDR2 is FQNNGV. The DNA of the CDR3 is TGTGCCAGCAGCTCAGGACAGGGTCTGTCTGGGGCCAACGTCCTGACTTTC. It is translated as CASSSGQGLSGANVLTF.

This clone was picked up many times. CDR3 region: CSAPVRQEVQYF. CDR3 DNA sequence: TGCAGTGCCCCCGTTCGGCAGGAGGTGCAGTACTTC. The chain links TRBV20-1 to TRBJ2-7, with D possibly matching TRBD2 (5 bases). Germline V CDR1 and CDR2: DFQATT, SNEGSKA (reference sequence). V dropped 6 bases and J dropped 9 bases, with 18 bases sitting between them. The CDR3 has 12 amino acids.

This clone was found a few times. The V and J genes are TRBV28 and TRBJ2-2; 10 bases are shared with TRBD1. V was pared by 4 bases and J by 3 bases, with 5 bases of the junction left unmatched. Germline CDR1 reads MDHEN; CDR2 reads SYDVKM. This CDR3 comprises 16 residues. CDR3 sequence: CASSSGQGGDTGELFF. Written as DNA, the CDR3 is TGTGCCAGCAGTTCTGGACAGGGGGGGGACACCGGGGAGCTGTTTTTT.

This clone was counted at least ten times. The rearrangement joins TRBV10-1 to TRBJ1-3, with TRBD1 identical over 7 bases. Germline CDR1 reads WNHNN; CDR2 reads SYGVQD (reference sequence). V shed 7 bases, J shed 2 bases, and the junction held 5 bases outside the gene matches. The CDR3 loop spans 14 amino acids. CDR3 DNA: TGCGCCAGCAATCTTGACAGGGCTGGAAACACCATATATTTT. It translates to CASNLDRAGNTIYF.

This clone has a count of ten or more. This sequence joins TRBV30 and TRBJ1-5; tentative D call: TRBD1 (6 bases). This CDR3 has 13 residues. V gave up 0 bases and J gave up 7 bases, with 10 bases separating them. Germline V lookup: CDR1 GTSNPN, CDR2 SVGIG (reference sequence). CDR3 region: CAWSVQGFQPQHF. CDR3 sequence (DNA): TGTGCCTGGAGTGTACAGGGTTTCCAGCCCCAGCATTTT.

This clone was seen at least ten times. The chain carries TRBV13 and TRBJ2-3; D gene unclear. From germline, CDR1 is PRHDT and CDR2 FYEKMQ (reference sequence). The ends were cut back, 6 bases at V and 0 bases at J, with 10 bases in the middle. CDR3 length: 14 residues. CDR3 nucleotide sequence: TGTGCCAGCAGTACGCAATCTAGCACAGATACGCAGTATTTT. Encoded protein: CASSTQSSTDTQYF.

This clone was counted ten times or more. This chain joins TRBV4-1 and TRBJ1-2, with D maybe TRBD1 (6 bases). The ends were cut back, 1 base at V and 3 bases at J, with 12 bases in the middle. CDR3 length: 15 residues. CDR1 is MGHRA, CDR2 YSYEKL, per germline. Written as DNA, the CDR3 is TGCGCCAGCAGCCAAGGGACAGCCCTCGACTATGGCTACACCTTC. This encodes CASSQGTALDYGYTF.